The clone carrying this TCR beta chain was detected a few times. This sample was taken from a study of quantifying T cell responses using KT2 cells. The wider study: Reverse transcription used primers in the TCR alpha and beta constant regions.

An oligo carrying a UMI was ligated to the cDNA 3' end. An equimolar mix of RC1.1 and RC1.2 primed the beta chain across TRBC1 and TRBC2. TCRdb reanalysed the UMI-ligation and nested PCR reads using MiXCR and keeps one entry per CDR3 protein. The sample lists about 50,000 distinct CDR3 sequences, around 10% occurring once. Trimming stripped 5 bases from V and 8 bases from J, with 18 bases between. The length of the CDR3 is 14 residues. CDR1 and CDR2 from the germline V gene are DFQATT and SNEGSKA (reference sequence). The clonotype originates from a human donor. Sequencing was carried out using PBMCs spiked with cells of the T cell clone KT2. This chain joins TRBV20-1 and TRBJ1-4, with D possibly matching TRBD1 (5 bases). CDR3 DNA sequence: TGCAGTGCTCGGGACGGCCAGAGTTGGGAAAAACTGTTTTTT. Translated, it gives CSARDGQSWEKLFF.